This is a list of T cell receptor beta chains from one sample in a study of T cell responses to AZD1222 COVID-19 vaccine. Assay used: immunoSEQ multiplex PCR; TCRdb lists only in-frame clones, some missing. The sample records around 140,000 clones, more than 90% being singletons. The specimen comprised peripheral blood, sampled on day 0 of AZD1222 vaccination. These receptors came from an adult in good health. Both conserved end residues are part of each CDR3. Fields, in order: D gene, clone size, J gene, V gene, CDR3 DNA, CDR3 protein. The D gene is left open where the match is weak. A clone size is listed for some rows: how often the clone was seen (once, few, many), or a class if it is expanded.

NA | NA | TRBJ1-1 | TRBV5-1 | TGCGCCAGCACCGGGCCGGGAACAAACACTGAAGCTTTCTTT | CASTGPGTNTEAFF
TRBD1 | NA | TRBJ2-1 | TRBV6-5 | TGTGCCAGCAGTTATCCCGGGACAGGGGACAATGAGCAGTTCTTC | CASSYPGTGDNEQFF
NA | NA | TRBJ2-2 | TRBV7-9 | TGTGCCAGCAGTATAGGGGCAGTCAACACCGGGGAGCTGTTTTTT | CASSIGAVNTGELFF
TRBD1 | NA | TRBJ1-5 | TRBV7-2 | TGTGCCAGCAGCCCAGGGACAGGGTTTTGGAATCAGCCCCAGCATTTT | CASSPGTGFWNQPQHF
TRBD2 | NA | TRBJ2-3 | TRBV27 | TGTGCCAGCAGACGGGCCGGGGGAGCGGGAATCACAGATACGCAGTATTTT | CASRRAGGAGITDTQYF
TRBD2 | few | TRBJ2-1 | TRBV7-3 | TGTGCCAGCAGCTTGACTAGCGGAGTGGGGAATGAGCAGTTCTTC | CASSLTSGVGNEQFF
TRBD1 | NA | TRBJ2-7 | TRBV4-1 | TGCGCCAGCAGCCAACCCCGGGACAGGGGCCACGAGCAGTACTTC | CASSQPRDRGHEQYF
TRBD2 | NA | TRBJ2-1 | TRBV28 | TGTGCCAGCAGTTTGGTAGGGACTAGCGGATACAATGAGCAGTTCTTC | CASSLVGTSGYNEQFF
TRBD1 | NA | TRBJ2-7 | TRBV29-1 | TGCAGCGTTGTCAAGGGGGCGCATATAGCCTACGAGCAGTACTTC | CSVVKGAHIAYEQYF
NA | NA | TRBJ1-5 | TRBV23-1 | TGCGCCAGCAGCCAACTGATAGGGGTCGTAAATAACATTGGGAGCAATCAGCCCCAGCATTTT | CASSQLIGVVNNIGSNQPQHF
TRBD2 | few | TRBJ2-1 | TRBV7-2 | TGTGCCAGCAGCTTAGCGCTTCTTAGCGGGAGGACCCGCAATGAGCAGTTCTTC | CASSLALLSGRTRNEQFF
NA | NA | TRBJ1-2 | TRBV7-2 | TGTGCCAGCAGCTTAGTTGTCGATAACTATGGCTACACCTTC | CASSLVVDNYGYTF
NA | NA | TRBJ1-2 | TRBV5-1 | TGCGCCAGCAGCTTGGCTGGTGGTCTGGGAGGCTACACCTTC | CASSLAGGLGGYTF
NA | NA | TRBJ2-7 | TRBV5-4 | TGTGCCACTCGACTCGGAACCGAGCAGTACTTC | CATRLGTEQYF
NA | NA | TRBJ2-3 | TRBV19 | TGTGCCAGCAGATCTTCGGGGGCAGATACGCAGTATTTT | CASRSSGADTQYF
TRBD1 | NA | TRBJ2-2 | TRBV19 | TGTGCCAGTAGTAGTCGGGACAGGGGATTCACCGGGGAGCTGTTTTTT | CASSSRDRGFTGELFF
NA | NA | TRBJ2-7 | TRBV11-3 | TGTGCCAGCAGCGCTGGCAGCCACTACGAGCAGTACTTC | CASSAGSHYEQYF
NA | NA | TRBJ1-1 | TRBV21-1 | TGTGCCAGCAGCAAAGATGGCGGATGGCGTGAAGCTTTCTTT | CASSKDGGWREAFF
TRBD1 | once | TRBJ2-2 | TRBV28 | TGTGCCAGCAGCCGAGGACAGGGAACGAACACCGGGGAGCTGTTTTTT | CASSRGQGTNTGELFF
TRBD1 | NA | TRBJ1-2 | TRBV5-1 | TGCGCCAGCAGCTTAGGGGGCCGCAATGATGGCTACACCTTC | CASSLGGRNDGYTF
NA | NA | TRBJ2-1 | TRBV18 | TGTGCCAGCTCACCAAATGAATTTGTCTACAATGAGCAGTTCTTC | CASSPNEFVYNEQFF
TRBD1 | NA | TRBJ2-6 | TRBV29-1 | TGCAGCGTTGGGGACAGGGCTGGGGCCAACGTCCTGACTTTC | CSVGDRAGANVLTF
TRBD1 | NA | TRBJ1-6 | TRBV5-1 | TGCGCCAGCAGCCCAGGGACAGCCAATTCACCCCTCCACTTT | CASSPGTANSPLHF
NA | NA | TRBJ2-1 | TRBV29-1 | TGTATTGGGGCCTTATCCTACAATGAGCAGTTCTTC | CIGALSYNEQFF
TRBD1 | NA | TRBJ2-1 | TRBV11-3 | TGTGCCAGCAGCCCGACCGGGGACAGTGAGCAGTTCTTC | CASSPTGDSEQFF